This TCR beta chain was sequenced in a study of radiotherapy plus CTLA-4 blockade in lung cancer. Study information: For 18% of patients, objective responses occurred, and approximately 31% had disease control.

CDR3 length equals 15 residues. The germline V gene has CDR1 MNHNS and CDR2 SASEGT. The V end lost 7 bases, the J end lost 14 bases, and 24 bases lay between the germline ends. TCRdb keeps only in-frame clones here, not all; method: immunoSEQ multiplex PCR. Among tens of thousands of clones listed, 70% to 85% were seen once. The sequenced sample was peripheral blood, obtained from a patient treated with radiotherapy plus ipilimumab. The genes are TRBV6-1 and TRBJ1-6; TRBD1 is a possible D gene (6 bases). The TCR was taken from a human donor with non-small cell lung cancer who had a complete response to radiotherapy plus ipilimumab. The CDR3: CASISGGGGGGSLHF. For the CDR3, the DNA is TGTGCCAGCATCTCTGGAGGGGGAGGAGGGGGATCCCTCCACTTT.